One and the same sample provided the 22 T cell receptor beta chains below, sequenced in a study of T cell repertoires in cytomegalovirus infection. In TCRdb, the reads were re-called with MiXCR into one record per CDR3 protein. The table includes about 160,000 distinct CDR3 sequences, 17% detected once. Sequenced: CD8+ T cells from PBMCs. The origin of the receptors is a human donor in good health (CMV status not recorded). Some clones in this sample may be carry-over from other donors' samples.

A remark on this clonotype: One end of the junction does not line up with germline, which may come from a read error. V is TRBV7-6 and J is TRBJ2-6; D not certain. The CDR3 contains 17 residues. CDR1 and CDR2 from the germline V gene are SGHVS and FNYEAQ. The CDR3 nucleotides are TGTGCCATCAGCTTAGGCGACGGACCCTCTGGGGCCAACGTCCTGACTTTC. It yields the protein CAISLGDGPSGANVLTF.

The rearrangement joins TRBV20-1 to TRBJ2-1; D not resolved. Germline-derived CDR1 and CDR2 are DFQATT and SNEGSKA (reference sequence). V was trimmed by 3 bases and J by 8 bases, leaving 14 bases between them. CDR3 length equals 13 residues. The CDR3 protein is CSASAVGLDEQFF. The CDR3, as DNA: TGCAGTGCTAGCGCGGTGGGCTTGGATGAGCAGTTCTTC.

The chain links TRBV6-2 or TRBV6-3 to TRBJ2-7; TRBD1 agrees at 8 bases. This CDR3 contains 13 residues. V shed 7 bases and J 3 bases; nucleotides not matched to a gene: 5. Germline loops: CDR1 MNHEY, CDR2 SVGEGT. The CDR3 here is CASNGQGYYEQYF. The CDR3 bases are TGTGCCAGCAATGGACAGGGCTACTACGAGCAGTACTTC.

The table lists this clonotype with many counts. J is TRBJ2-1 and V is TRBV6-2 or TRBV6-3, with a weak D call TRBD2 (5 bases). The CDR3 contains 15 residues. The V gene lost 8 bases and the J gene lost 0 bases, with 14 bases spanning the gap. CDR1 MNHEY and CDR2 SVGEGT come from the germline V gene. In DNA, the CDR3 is TGTGCCAGCTCAAAAGGACTGAACTCCTACAATGAGCAGTTCTTC. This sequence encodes CASSKGLNSYNEQFF.

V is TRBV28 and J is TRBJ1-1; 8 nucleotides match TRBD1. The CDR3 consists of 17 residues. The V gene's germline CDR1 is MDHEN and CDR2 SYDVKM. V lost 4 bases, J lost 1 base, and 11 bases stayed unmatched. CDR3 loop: CASSSPISDRANTEAFF. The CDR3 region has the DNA TGTGCCAGCAGTTCCCCCATCTCGGACAGGGCGAACACTGAAGCTTTCTTT.

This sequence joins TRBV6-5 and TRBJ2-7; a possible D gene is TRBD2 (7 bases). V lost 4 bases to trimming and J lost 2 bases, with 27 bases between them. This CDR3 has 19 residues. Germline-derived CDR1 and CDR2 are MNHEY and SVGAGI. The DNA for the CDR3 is TGTGCCAGCAGTTTCCGGGGAGGGGGGGGTCCGGAGCGGCCCTACGAGCAGTACTTC. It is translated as CASSFRGGGGPERPYEQYF.

The CDR3, as DNA: TGTGCCAGCAGTCCCCGACCGCTTGTTGAAGAGCAGTACTTC. Protein sequence: CASSPRPLVEEQYF. The J gene is TRBJ2-7, the V gene TRBV12-3 or TRBV12-4; D unclear. V was clipped by 5 bases and J by 7 bases, with 18 bases between them. This CDR3 comprises 14 residues.

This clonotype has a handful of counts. The CDR3 DNA sequence: TGTGCCAGTAGCGCCATCGGGTGGGATTCACCCCTCCACTTT. This translates into CASSAIGWDSPLHF. The J gene is TRBJ1-6, the V gene TRBV19; D unclear. The CDR3 is 14 amino acids. Looked up from germline, CDR1 is LNHDA and CDR2 is SQIVND (reference sequence). Trimming took off 6 bases at V and 8 bases at J, with 14 bases between the two ends. The full variable domain, completed using reference TRBV19 and TRBJ1-6, is DGGITQSPKYLFRKEGQNVTLSCEQNLNHDAMYWYRQDPGQGLRLIYYSQIVNDFQKGDIAEGYSVSREKKESFPLTVTSAQKNPTAFYLCASSAIGWDSPLHFGNGTRLTVT.

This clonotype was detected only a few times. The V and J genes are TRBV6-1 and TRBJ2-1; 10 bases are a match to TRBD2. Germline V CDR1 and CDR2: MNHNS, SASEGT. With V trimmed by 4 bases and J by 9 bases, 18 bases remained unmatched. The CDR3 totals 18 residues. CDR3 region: CASSGWDKLAGQPGEQFF. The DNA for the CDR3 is TGTGCCAGCAGTGGATGGGACAAACTAGCGGGGCAGCCTGGTGAGCAGTTCTTC.

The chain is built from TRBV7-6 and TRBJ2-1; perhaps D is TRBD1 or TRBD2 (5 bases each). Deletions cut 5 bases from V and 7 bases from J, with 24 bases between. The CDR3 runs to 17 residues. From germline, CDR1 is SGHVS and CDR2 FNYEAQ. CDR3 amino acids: CASSQAAGTWRANEQFF. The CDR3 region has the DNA TGTGCCAGCAGCCAGGCGGCAGGGACCTGGCGGGCAAATGAGCAGTTCTTC.

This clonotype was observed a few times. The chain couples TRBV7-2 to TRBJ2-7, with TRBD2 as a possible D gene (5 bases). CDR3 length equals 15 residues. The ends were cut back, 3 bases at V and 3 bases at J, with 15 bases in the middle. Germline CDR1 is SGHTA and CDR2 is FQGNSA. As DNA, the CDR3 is TGTGCCAGCAGCTTGACTAACTCGTACTTCTACGAGCAGTACTTC. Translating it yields CASSLTNSYFYEQYF.

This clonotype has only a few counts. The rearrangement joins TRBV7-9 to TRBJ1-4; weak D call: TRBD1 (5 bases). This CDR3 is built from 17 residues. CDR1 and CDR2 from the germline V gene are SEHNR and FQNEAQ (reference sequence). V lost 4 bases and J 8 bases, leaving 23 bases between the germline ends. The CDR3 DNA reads TGTGCCAGCAGCTCAACGGGAGCGGGACTGAGCCTCGAAAAACTGTTTTTT. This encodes CASSSTGAGLSLEKLFF.

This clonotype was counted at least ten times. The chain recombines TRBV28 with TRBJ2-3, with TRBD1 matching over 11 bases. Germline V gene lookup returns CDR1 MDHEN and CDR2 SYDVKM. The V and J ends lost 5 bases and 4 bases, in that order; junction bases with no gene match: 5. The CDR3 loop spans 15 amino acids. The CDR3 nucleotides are TGTGCCAGCAGTGCGGGACAGGGGGTAGCAGATACGCAGTATTTT. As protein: CASSAGQGVADTQYF.

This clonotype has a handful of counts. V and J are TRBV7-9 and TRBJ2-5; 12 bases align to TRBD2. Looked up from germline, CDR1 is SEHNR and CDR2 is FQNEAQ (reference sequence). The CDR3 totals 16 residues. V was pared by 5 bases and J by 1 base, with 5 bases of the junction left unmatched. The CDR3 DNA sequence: TGTGCCAGCAGCACCCGGACTAGCGGGACCCAAGAGACCCAGTACTTC. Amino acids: CASSTRTSGTQETQYF.

In nucleotides, the CDR3 is TGTGCCAGCAGTTACTCTACAGGGAAGGATCCCTCCTACGAGCAGTACTTC. Translated, it gives CASSYSTGKDPSYEQYF. The gene calls are TRBV6-2 or TRBV6-3 and TRBJ2-7, with D possibly matching TRBD1 (6 bases). Germline loops: CDR1 MNHEY, CDR2 SVGEGT. Trimming cost V 0 bases and J 0 bases, with 15 bases left between them. The CDR3 sequence is 17 residues long.

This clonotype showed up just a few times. CDR3 in amino acids: CASTWGVGDEQYF. The CDR3 DNA follows: TGTGCCAGCACCTGGGGGGTCGGAGACGAGCAGTACTTC. This chain uses TRBV6-2 or TRBV6-3 with TRBJ2-7, with D possibly being TRBD2 (6 bases). V lost 7 bases, J lost 5 bases, and 15 bases lay in between. From germline, CDR1 is MNHEY and CDR2 SVGEGT. CDR3 length: 13 residues.

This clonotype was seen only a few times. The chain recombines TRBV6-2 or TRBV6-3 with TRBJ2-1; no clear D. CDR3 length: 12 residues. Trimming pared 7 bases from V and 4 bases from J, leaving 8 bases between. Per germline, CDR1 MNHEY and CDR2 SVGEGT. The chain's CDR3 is CASMEGYNEQFF. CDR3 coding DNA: TGTGCCAGCATGGAAGGGTACAATGAGCAGTTCTTC.

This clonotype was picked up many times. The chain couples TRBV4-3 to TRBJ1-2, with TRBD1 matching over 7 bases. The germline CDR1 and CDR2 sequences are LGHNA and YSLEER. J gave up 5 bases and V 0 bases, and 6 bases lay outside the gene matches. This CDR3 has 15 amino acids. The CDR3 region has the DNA TGCGCCAGCAGCCAAGAGTGGATACAGGGGTATGGCTACACCTTC. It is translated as CASSQEWIQGYGYTF.

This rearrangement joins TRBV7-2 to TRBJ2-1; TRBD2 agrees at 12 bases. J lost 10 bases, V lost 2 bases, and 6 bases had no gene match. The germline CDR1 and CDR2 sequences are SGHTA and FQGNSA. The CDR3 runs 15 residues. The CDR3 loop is CASSLKGLAGKEQFF. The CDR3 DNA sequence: TGTGCCAGCAGCTTAAAGGGACTAGCGGGCAAGGAGCAGTTCTTC.

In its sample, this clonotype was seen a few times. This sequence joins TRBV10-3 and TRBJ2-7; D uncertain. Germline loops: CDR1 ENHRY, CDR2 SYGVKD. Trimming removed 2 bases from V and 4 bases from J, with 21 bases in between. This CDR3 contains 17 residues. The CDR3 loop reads CAISEPRSEVQAYEQYF. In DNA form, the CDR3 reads TGTGCCATCAGTGAGCCCCGCTCCGAAGTACAAGCTTACGAGCAGTACTTC.

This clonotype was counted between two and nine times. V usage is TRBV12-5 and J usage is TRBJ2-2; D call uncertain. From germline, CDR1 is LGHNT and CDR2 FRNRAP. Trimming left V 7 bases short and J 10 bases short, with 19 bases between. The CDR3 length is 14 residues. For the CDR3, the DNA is TGTGCTAGTGCTCCCCCGGGCAGCCGGTTGGAGCTGTTTTTT. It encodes CASAPPGSRLELFF.

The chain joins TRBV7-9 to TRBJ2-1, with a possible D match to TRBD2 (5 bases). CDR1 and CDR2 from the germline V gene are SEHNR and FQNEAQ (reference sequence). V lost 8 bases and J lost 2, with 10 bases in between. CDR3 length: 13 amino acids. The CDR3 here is CASRGEAYNEQFF. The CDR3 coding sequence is TGTGCCAGCCGGGGAGAGGCCTACAATGAGCAGTTCTTC.